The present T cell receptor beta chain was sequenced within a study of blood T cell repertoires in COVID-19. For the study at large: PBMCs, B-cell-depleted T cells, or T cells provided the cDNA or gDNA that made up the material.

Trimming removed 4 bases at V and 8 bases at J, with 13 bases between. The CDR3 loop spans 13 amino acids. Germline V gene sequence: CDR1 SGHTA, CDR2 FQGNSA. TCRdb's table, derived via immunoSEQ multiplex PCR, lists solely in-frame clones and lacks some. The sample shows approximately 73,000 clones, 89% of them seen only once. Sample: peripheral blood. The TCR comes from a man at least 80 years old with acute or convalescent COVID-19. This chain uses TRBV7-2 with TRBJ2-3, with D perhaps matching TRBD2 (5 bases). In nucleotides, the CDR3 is TGTGCCAGCAGCTCTGCTGGAGGAAGTACGCAGTATTTT. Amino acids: CASSSAGGSTQYF.